The source of this TCR beta chain is a study of T cell repertoires in cytomegalovirus infection. Study-level background: As its CMV epitopes, the study selected recently identified HLA-C-restricted and well-studied HLA-B-restricted targets. It can be stated that public TCR beta signatures indicated CMV infection as well as a matching HLA type. Broader study findings: The ex vivo response showed dominance by HLA-C-restricted CMV-specific TCR beta clonotypes. Cumulative frequency (of public TCR beta family members) identified carriers of CMV plus the relevant HLA.

On this clonotype: Its antigen is undetermined.

TCRdb called the reads again in MiXCR, with one record for every CDR3 protein. This table has some 940,000 distinct CDR3 sequences, about a third appearing once. The receptor comes from a human donor in good health (CMV status not recorded). Some clones in this sample may be carry-over from other donors' samples. The sample consisted of cultured CD8+ T cells from PBMCs, taken from culture after CMV antigen stimulation.

This chain's CDR3 is CASSYFHRGVETQYF. The CDR3 DNA reads as TGTGCCAGCAGTTACTTTCACAGGGGAGTAGAGACCCAGTACTTC. The V gene is TRBV6-5, the J gene TRBJ2-5, with 7 nucleotides matching TRBD1. The CDR3 consists of 15 residues. CDR1 MNHEY and CDR2 SVGAGI come from the germline V gene. Trimming cost V 1 base and J 4 bases; bases outside gene matches: 6.